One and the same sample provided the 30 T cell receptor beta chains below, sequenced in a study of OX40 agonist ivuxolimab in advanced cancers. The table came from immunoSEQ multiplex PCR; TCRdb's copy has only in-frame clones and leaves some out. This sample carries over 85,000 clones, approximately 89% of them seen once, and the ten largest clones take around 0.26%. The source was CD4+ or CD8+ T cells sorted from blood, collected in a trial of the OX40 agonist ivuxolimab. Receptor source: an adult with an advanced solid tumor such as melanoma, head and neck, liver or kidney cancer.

The chain's CDR3 is CASSPEAFF. The CDR3, as DNA: TGTGCCAGCAGCCCTGAAGCTTTCTTT. The J gene is TRBJ1-1, the V gene TRBV7-6, with unresolved D. Germline lookup yields CDR1 SGHVS and CDR2 FNYEAQ. The length of the CDR3 is 9 residues. The V and J ends lost 5 bases and 6 bases respectively, with 1 base between them.

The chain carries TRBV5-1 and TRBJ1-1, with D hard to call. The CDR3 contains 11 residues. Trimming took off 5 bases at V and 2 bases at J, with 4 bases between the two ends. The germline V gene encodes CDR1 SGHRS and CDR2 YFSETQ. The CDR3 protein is CASRANTEAFF. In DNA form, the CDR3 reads TGCGCCAGCAGGGCCAACACTGAAGCTTTCTTT.

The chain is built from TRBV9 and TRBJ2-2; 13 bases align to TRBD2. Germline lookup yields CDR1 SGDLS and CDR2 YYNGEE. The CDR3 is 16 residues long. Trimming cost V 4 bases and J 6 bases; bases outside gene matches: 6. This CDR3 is CASSPGLAGSSGELFF. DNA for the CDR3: TGTGCCAGCAGCCCGGGACTAGCGGGGAGCTCCGGGGAGCTGTTTTTT.

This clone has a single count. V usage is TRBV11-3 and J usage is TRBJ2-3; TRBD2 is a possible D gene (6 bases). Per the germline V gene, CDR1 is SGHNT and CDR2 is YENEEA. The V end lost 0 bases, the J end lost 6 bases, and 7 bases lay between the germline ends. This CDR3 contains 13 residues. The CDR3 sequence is CASSLDREDTQYF. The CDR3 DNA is TGTGCCAGCAGCTTAGATCGGGAGGATACGCAGTATTTT.

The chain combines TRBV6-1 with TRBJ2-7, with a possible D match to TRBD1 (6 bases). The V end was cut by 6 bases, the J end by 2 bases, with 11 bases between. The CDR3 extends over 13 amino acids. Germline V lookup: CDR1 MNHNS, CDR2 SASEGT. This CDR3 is CASRRQATYEQYF. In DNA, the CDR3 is TGTGCCAGCAGAAGACAGGCGACCTACGAGCAGTACTTC.

The CDR3: CASSGEGGTNEKLFF. The CDR3, as DNA: TGTGCCAGCAGTGGGGAGGGGGGAACTAATGAAAAACTGTTTTTT. The chain uses TRBV28 and TRBJ1-4, with D perhaps TRBD1 (6 bases). The CDR3 length is 15 residues. V was shortened by 5 bases and J by 1 base, with 11 bases between the two germline ends. The germline CDR1 and CDR2 sequences are MDHEN and SYDVKM. The variable domain in full, completed from reference TRBV28 and TRBJ1-4, reads DVKVTQSSRYLVKRTGEKVFLECVQDMDHENMFWYRQDPGLGLRLIYFSYDVKMKEKGDIPEGYSVSREKKERFSLILESASTNQTSMYLCASSGEGGTNEKLFFGSGTQLSVL.

Here the CDR3 reads CASSSSGGPYTGELFF. The CDR3 nucleotides read TGTGCCAGCAGCTCTAGCGGCGGACCATACACCGGGGAGCTGTTTTTT. The chain is built from TRBV7-3 and TRBJ2-2; 7 positions agree with TRBD2. V shed 4 bases, J shed 3 bases, and the junction held 8 bases outside the gene matches. The CDR3 runs to 16 residues. Per the germline V gene, CDR1 is SGHTA and CDR2 is FQGTGA.

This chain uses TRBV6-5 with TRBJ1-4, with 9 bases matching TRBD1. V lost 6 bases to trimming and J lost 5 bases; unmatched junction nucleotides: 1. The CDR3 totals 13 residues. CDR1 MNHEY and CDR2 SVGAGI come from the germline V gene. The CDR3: CASRGQGNEKLFF. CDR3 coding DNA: TGTGCCAGCAGAGGACAGGGGAATGAAAAACTGTTTTTT.

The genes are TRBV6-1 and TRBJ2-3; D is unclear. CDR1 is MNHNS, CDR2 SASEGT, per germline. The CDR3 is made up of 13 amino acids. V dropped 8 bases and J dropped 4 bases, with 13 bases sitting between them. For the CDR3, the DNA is TGTGCCAGCGGAAGAACTCAGGCAGATACGCAGTATTTT. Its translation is CASGRTQADTQYF.

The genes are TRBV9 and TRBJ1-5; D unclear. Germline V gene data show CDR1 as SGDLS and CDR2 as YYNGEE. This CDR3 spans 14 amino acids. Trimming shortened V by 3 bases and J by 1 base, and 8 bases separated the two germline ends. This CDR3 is CASSATMSNQPQHF. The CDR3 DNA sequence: TGTGCCAGCAGCGCCACAATGAGCAATCAGCCCCAGCATTTT. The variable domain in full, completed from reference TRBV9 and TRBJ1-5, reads DSGVTQTPKHLITATGQRVTLRCSPRSGDLSVYWYQQSLDQGLQFLIQYYNGEERAKGNILERFSAQQFPDLHSELNLSSLELGDSALYFCASSATMSNQPQHFGDGTRLSIL.

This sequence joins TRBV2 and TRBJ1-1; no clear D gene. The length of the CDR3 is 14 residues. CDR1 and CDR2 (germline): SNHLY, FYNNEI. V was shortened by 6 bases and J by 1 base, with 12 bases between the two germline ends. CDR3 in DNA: TGTGCCAGCAGGGCCGTTGGCGGGAACACTGAAGCTTTCTTT. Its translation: CASRAVGGNTEAFF.

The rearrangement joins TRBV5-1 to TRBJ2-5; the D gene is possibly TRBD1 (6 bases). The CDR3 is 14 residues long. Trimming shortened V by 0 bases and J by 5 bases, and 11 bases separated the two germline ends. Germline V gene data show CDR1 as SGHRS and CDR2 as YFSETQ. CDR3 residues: CASSLDRVRETQYF. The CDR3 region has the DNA TGCGCCAGCAGCTTGGACAGGGTCAGGGAGACCCAGTACTTC.

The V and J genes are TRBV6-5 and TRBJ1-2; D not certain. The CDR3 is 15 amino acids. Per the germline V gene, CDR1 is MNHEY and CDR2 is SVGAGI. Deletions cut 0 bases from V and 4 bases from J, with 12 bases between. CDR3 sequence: CASSYSRQEFYGYTF. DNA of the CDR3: TGTGCCAGCAGTTACTCGAGGCAGGAGTTCTATGGCTACACCTTC.

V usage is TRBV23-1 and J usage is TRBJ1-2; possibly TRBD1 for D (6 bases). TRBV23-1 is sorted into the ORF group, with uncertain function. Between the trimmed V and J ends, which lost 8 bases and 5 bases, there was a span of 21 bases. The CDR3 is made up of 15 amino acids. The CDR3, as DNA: TGCGCCAGCCTCTCCGATCGGACAGCTTCTTATGGCTACACCTTC. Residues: CASLSDRTASYGYTF.

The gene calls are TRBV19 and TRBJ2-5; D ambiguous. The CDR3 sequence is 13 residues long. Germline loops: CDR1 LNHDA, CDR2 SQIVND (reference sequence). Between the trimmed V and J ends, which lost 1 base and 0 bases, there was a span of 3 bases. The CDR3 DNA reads TGTGCCAGTAGTATAGCCTACCAAGAGACCCAGTACTTC. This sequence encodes CASSIAYQETQYF.

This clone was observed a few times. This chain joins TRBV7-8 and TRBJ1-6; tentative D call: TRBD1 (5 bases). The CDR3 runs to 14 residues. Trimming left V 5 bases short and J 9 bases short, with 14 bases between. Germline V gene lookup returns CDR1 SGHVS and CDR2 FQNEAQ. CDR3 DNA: TGTGCCAGCAGCCAAACAGGAAGCCTTTCACCCCTCCACTTT. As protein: CASSQTGSLSPLHF.

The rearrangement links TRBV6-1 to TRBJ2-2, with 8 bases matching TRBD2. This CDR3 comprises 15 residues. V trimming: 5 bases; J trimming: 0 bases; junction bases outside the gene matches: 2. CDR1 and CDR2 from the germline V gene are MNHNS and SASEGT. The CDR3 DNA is TGTGCCAGCAGTCGGGGGGGTACGAACACCGGGGAGCTGTTTTTT. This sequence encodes CASSRGGTNTGELFF.

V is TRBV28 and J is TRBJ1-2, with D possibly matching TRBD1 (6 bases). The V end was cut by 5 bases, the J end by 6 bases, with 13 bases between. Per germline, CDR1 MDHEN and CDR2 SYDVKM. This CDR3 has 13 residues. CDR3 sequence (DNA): TGTGCCAGCAGTACTAGAGGGGGGAATGGCTACACCTTC. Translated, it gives CASSTRGGNGYTF.

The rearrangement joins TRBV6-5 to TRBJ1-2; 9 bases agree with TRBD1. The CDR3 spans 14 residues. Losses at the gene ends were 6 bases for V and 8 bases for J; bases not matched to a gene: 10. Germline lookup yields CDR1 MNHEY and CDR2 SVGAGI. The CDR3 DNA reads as TGTGCCAGCAGCCTCCGGACAGGGGAAGGAGGCTACACCTTC. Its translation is CASSLRTGEGGYTF.

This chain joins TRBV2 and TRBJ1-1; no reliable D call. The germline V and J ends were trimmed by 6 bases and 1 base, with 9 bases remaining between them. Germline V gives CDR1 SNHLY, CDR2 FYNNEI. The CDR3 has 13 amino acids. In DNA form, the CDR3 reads TGTGCCAGCAGCAACTCCGAGAACACTGAAGCTTTCTTT. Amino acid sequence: CASSNSENTEAFF.

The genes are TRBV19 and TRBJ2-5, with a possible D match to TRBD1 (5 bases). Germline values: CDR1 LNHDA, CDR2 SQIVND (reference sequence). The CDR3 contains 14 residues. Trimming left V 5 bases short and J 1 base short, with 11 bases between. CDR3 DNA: TGTGCCAGTAGTGGGGCAGGTATCCAAGAGACCCAGTACTTC. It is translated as CASSGAGIQETQYF.

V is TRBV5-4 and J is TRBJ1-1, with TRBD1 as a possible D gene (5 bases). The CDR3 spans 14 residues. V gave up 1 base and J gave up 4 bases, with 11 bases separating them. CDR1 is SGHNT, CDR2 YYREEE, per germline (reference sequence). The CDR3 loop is CASSLMGGSTEAFF. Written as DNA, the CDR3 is TGTGCCAGCAGCTTGATGGGGGGATCCACTGAAGCTTTCTTT.

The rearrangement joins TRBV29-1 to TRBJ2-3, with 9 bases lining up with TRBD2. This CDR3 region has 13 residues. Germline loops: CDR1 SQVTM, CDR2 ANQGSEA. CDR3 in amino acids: CSGGGATTDTQYF. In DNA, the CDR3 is TGCAGTGGCGGGGGGGCGACCACAGATACGCAGTATTTT.

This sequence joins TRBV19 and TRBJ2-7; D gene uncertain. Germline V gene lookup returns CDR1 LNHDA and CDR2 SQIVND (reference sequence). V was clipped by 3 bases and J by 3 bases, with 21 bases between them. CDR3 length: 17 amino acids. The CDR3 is CASSILPDPSILYEQYF. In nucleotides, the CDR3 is TGTGCCAGTAGTATCTTACCAGACCCGTCCATACTCTACGAGCAGTACTTC.

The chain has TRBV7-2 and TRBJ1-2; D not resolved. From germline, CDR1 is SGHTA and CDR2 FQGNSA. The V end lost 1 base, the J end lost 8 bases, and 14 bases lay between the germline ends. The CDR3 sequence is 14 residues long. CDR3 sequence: CASSLGVGSWGYTF. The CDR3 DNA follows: TGTGCCAGCAGCTTAGGGGTAGGCAGTTGGGGCTACACCTTC.

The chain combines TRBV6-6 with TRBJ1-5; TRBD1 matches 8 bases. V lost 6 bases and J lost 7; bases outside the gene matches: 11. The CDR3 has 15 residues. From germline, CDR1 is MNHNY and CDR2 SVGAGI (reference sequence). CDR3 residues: CASSQGQGSWQPQHF. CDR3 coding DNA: TGTGCCAGCAGCCAAGGACAGGGCTCATGGCAGCCCCAGCATTTT.

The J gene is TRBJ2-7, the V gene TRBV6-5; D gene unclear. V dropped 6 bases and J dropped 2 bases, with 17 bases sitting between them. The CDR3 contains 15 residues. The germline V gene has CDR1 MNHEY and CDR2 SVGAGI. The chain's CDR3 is CASRPGPPATYEQYF. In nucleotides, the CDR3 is TGTGCCAGCAGACCGGGCCCCCCAGCGACCTACGAGCAGTACTTC.

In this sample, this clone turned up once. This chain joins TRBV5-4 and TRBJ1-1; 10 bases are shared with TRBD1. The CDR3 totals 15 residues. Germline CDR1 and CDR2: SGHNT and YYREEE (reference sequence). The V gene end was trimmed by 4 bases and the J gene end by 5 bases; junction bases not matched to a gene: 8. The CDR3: CASSPGQGLRTEAFF. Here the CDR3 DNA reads TGTGCCAGCAGCCCGGGACAGGGGCTAAGAACTGAAGCTTTCTTT. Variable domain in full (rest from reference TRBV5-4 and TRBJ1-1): ETGVTQSPTHLIKTRGQQVTLRCSSQSGHNTVSWYQQALGQGPQFIFQYYREEENGRGNFPPRFSGLQFPNYSSELNVNALELDDSALYLCASSPGQGLRTEAFFGQGTRLTVV.

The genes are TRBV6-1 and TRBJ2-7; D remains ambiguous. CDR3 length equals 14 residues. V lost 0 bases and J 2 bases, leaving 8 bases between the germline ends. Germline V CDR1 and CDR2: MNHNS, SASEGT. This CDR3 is CASSEAGAPYEQYF. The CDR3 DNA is TGTGCCAGCAGTGAAGCTGGTGCACCCTACGAGCAGTACTTC.

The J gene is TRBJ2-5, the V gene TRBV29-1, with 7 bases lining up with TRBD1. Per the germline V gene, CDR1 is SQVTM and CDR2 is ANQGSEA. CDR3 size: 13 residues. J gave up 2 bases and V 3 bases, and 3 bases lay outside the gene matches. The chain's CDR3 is CSVEGRGQETQYF. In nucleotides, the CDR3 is TGCAGCGTTGAGGGCAGGGGGCAAGAGACCCAGTACTTC.